The 20 T cell receptor beta chains in this list originate from one sample, sequenced in a study of T cell responses to AZD1222 COVID-19 vaccine. Sequencing was performed with immunoSEQ multiplex PCR; in TCRdb, only in-frame clones are kept and a portion is missing. The sample lists more than 80,000 clones, less than 95% occurring once. Material: peripheral blood, obtained 28 days after the second AZD1222 dose. These receptors came from an adult who received the AZD1222 COVID-19 vaccine.

The chain has TRBV6-6 and TRBJ2-7, with D perhaps TRBD1 (8 bases). Germline V CDR1 and CDR2: MNHNY, SVGAGI (reference sequence). Deletions cut 6 bases from V and 4 bases from J, with 16 bases between. The CDR3 spans 14 residues. This chain's CDR3 is CASSPTGGGYEQYF. Written as DNA, the CDR3 is TGTGCCAGCAGCCCCACAGGGGGGGGGTACGAGCAGTACTTC.

This clone was recorded only once. The chain employs TRBV2 and TRBJ2-7; D is unresolved. Per germline, CDR1 SNHLY and CDR2 FYNNEI. The CDR3 is made up of 14 amino acids. V lost 8 bases, J lost 3 bases, and 17 bases lay in between. DNA of the CDR3: TGTGCCAGCGCCCCAACTACGCTGTTCTACGAGCAGTACTTC. It is translated as CASAPTTLFYEQYF.

This clone has just one count. The chain links TRBV20-1 to TRBJ1-2; D gene ambiguous. CDR1 is DFQATT, CDR2 SNEGSKA, per germline (reference sequence). This CDR3 spans 11 amino acids. Trimming took 2 bases from V and 5 from J, leaving 6 bases between them. In nucleotides, the CDR3 is TGCAGTGCTAGACCCGGATATGGCTACACCTTC. Protein product: CSARPGYGYTF.

The genes are TRBV12-3 or TRBV12-4 and TRBJ2-5; no clear D. The CDR3 consists of 13 residues. The V end lost 6 bases, the J end lost 7 bases, and 15 bases lay between the germline ends. The CDR3 reads CASSEEREGTQYF. As DNA, the CDR3 is TGTGCCAGCAGCGAGGAAAGGGAAGGGACCCAGTACTTC.

The chain joins TRBV29-1 to TRBJ2-7, with TRBD2 matching over 7 bases. J was trimmed by 2 bases and V by 5 bases; bases with no gene match: 12. The germline gives CDR1 SQVTM, CDR2 ANQGSEA. The CDR3 is made up of 15 amino acids. The CDR3 region is CSVSTSASGPYEQYF. The CDR3 DNA is TGCAGCGTTTCAACGTCCGCTAGCGGCCCCTACGAGCAGTACTTC.

The chain uses TRBV7-3 and TRBJ1-1; unclear D gene. The CDR3 loop spans 13 amino acids. V dropped 0 bases and J dropped 4 bases, with 6 bases sitting between them. CDR1 and CDR2 from the germline V gene are SGHTA and FQGTGA. The CDR3 sequence is CASSLTGTTEAFF. The CDR3 nucleotides read TGTGCCAGCAGCTTAACGGGAACCACTGAAGCTTTCTTT.

This chain joins TRBV7-8 and TRBJ1-5; 7 nucleotides agree with TRBD1. The germline V gene has CDR1 SGHVS and CDR2 FQNEAQ. J gave up 4 bases and V 3 bases, and 6 bases lay outside the gene matches. The CDR3 runs to 15 residues. The CDR3 DNA is TGTGCCAGCAGCTTGCAAGGGACAGCAAATCAGCCCCAGCATTTT. Translating it yields CASSLQGTANQPQHF.

The rearrangement links TRBV9 to TRBJ2-7; 8 bases match TRBD2. The V gene end was trimmed by 3 bases and the J gene end by 3 bases; junction bases not matched to a gene: 8. In germline, CDR1 is SGDLS, CDR2 YYNGEE. The CDR3 runs to 15 residues. CDR3 nucleotides: TGTGCCAGCAGCGAGGACGGGGGGGATCTCTACGAGCAGTACTTC. Encoded protein: CASSEDGGDLYEQYF.

The chain joins TRBV15 to TRBJ1-3; D not resolved. V was cut by 5 bases and J by 0 bases, with 11 bases left in between. The germline gives CDR1 LNHNV, CDR2 YYDKDF (reference sequence). The CDR3 covers 15 residues. The CDR3 DNA follows: TGTGCCACCAGCCCAGGTCCCTCCTCTGGAAACACCATATATTTT. It yields the protein CATSPGPSSGNTIYF.

The rearrangement links TRBV14 to TRBJ1-1; 9 bases align to TRBD1. Germline lookup yields CDR1 SGHDN and CDR2 FVKESK. Germline trimming cut 7 bases from V and 3 bases from J; bases unmatched to any gene: 3. CDR3 length: 13 amino acids. CDR3 bases: TGTGCCAGCAAAACAGGGGGCCACACTGAAGCTTTCTTT. Its translation is CASKTGGHTEAFF.

The rearrangement uses TRBV14 and TRBJ2-7; D gene uncertain. V was pared by 1 base and J by 3 bases, with 7 bases between. Germline assignment: CDR1 SGHDN and CDR2 FVKESK. This CDR3 is 13 amino acids long. CDR3 sequence (DNA): TGTGCCAGCAGCCAAGCTAACAGCTACGAGCAGTACTTC. Its translation is CASSQANSYEQYF.

The rearrangement uses TRBV2 and TRBJ2-7; 12 bases fit TRBD2. Germline CDR1 SNHLY, CDR2 FYNNEI. The CDR3 runs to 14 residues. Losses at the gene ends were 6 bases for V and 5 bases for J; bases not matched to a gene: 5. Written as DNA, the CDR3 is TGTGCCAGCAGCCCGACTAGCGGGAGAAACGAGCAGTACTTC. This sequence encodes CASSPTSGRNEQYF.

This sequence joins TRBV6-5 and TRBJ2-7; 7 bases agree with TRBD1. Trimming at V came to 3 bases and at J to 7 bases, leaving 6 bases not matched to a gene. The CDR3 is made up of 13 amino acids. Germline CDR1 and CDR2: MNHEY and SVGAGI. This CDR3 is CASSYQGQQEQYF. DNA of the CDR3: TGTGCCAGCAGTTATCAGGGACAGCAGGAGCAGTACTTC.

This rearrangement joins TRBV7-9 to TRBJ1-4, with TRBD1 identical over 9 bases. Germline V gene sequence: CDR1 SEHNR, CDR2 FQNEAQ (reference sequence). This CDR3 spans 14 amino acids. J gave up 6 bases and V 5 bases, and 4 bases lay outside the gene matches. In DNA, the CDR3 is TGTGCCAGCAGCACGGGACAGGGAGATGAAAAACTGTTTTTT. The encoded protein is CASSTGQGDEKLFF. The full variable domain, its missing parts supplied by reference TRBV7-9 and TRBJ1-4, is DTGVSQNPRHKITKRGQNVTFRCDPISEHNRLYWYRQTLGQGPEFLTYFQNEAQLEKSRLLSDRFSAERPKGSFSTLEIQRTEQGDSAMYLCASSTGQGDEKLFFGSGTQLSVL.

CDR3 amino acids: CASSTLTTNEKLFF. In DNA, the CDR3 is TGCGCCAGCAGCACCCTTACTACTAATGAAAAACTGTTTTTT. This sequence joins TRBV5-1 and TRBJ1-4; no reliable D call. Trimming removed 4 bases at V and 2 bases at J, with 9 bases between. CDR1 is SGHRS, CDR2 YFSETQ, per germline. The CDR3 is 14 amino acids.

The V gene is TRBV7-9, the J gene TRBJ1-2; possibly TRBD1 for D (6 bases). The CDR3 spans 14 residues. CDR1 SEHNR and CDR2 FQNEAQ come from the germline V gene (reference sequence). V gave up 9 bases and J gave up 4 bases, with 18 bases separating them. The CDR3 is CASTPSGAFYGYTF. The CDR3 DNA reads TGTGCCAGTACACCCTCAGGGGCTTTCTATGGCTACACCTTC.

V is TRBV7-9 and J is TRBJ2-7, with 12 bases lining up with TRBD2. Germline CDR1 SEHNR, CDR2 FQNEAQ (reference sequence). The CDR3 loop spans 18 amino acids. V lost 0 bases, J lost 0 bases, and 6 bases stayed unmatched. CDR3 residues: CASSLAPSSGRGSYEQYF. For the CDR3, the DNA is TGTGCCAGCAGCTTAGCGCCGTCTAGCGGGAGGGGCTCCTACGAGCAGTACTTC.

This clone was picked up one time. The V and J genes are TRBV3-1 (or the pseudogene TRBV3-2) and TRBJ1-1; D is perhaps TRBD1 (5 bases). CDR3 length: 14 amino acids. Germline V lookup: CDR1 LGHDT, CDR2 YNNKEL (reference sequence). V lost 2 bases and J lost 3, with 10 bases in between. CDR3 sequence: CASSQTGLYTEAFF. The CDR3 DNA reads TGTGCCAGCAGCCAAACGGGACTGTACACTGAAGCTTTCTTT.

This clone was recorded once. The chain couples TRBV3-1 (or the pseudogene TRBV3-2) to TRBJ1-2; 8 bases align to TRBD1. The CDR3 has 17 residues. V was clipped by 2 bases and J by 3 bases; unmatched bases: 11. Germline lookup yields CDR1 LGHDT and CDR2 YNNKEL (reference sequence). CDR3 DNA: TGTGCCAGCAGCCAACAGGGGGCAATCGTAAGAGACTATGGCTACACCTTC. Its translation: CASSQQGAIVRDYGYTF.

The genes are TRBV3-1 (or the pseudogene TRBV3-2) and TRBJ1-5, with 7 bases aligning to TRBD1. V trimming: 1 base; J trimming: 0 bases; junction bases outside the gene matches: 6. The CDR3 length is 17 residues. CDR1 is LGHDT and CDR2 is YNNKEL in the germline V gene (reference sequence). The DNA of the CDR3 is TGTGCCAGCAGCCAAGCCCGGGACAGCAATAGCAATCAGCCCCAGCATTTT. Translated: CASSQARDSNSNQPQHF.